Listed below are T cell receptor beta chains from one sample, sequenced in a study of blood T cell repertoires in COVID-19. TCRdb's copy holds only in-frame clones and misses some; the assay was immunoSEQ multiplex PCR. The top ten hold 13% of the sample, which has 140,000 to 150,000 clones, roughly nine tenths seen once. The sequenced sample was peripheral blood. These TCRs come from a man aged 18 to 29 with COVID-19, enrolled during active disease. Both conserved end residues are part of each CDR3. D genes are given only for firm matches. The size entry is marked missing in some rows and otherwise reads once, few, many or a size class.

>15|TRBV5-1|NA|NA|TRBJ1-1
CASSLAGGTNTEAFF
TGCGCCAGCAGCTTGGCGGGGGGAACGAACACTGAAGCTTTCTTT
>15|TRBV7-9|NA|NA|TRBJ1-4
CASSLGGGPNEKLFF
TGTGCCAGCAGCTTAGGGGGAGGTCCGAATGAAAAACTGTTTTTT
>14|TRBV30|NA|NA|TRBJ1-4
CAWSSRLTNEKLFF
TGTGCCTGGAGTTCCCGGTTAACTAATGAAAAACTGTTTTTT
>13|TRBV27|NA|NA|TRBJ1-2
CASSAGLIYGYTF
TGTGCCAGCAGTGCAGGTCTAATCTATGGCTACACCTTC
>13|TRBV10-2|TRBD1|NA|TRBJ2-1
CASRRQGINEQFF
TGCGCCAGCAGGAGACAGGGGATCAATGAGCAGTTCTTC
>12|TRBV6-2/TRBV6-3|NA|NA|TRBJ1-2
CASSTGFYGYTF
TGTGCCAGCAGTACCGGTTTCTATGGCTACACCTTC
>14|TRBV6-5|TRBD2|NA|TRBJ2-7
CASIGLAGVHEQYF
TGTGCCAGCATCGGACTAGCGGGAGTTCACGAGCAGTACTTC
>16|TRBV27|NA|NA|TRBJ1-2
CASSSSTGYRLKGYTF
TGTGCCAGCAGTTCCTCGACAGGATACAGGTTGAAGGGCTACACCTTC
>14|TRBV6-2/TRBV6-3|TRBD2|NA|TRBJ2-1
CASSYGTTNNEQFF
TGTGCCAGCAGTTACGGGACTACTAACAATGAGCAGTTCTTC
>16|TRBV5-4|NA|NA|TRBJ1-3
CASSPDLRGSGNTIYF
TGTGCCAGCAGTCCTGATCTCAGGGGTTCCGGAAACACCATATATTTT
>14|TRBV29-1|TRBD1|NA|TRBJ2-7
CSVAGTGDSYEQYF
TGCAGCGTGGCCGGGACAGGGGACTCCTACGAGCAGTACTTC
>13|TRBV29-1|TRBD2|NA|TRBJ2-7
CSATGTSNYEQYF
TGCAGCGCAACCGGGACTAGCAACTACGAGCAGTACTTC
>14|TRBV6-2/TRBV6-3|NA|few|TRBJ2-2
CASSRTENTGELFF
TGTGCCAGCAGTAGAACAGAGAACACCGGGGAGCTGTTTTTT
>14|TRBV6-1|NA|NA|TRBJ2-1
CASSSVSSYNEQFF
TGTGCCAGCAGCTCCGTGAGCTCCTACAATGAGCAGTTCTTC
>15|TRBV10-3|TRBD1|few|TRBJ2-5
CATSPDRGRQETQYF
TGTGCCACCTCTCCCGACAGGGGGCGCCAAGAGACCCAGTACTTC
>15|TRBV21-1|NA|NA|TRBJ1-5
CASSIRDRANQPQHF
TGTGCCAGCAGCATCCGGGACAGGGCCAATCAGCCCCAGCATTTT
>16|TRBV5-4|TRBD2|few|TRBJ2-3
CASSSPLAGGSDTQYF
TGTGCCAGCAGCTCCCCACTAGCGGGAGGGTCAGATACGCAGTATTTT
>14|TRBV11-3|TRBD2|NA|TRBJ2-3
CASSPGRGTDTQYF
TGTGCCAGCAGCCCCGGGAGGGGCACAGATACGCAGTATTTT
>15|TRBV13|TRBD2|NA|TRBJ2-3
CASSLHSGVTDTQYF
TGTGCCAGCAGCTTACATAGCGGGGTCACAGATACGCAGTATTTT
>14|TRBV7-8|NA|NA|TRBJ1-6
CASSFPGFNSPLHF
TGTGCCAGCAGCTTCCCGGGGTTTAATTCACCCCTCCACTTT
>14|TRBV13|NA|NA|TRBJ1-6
CASSGHSYNSPLHF
TGTGCCAGCAGCGGACATTCGTATAATTCACCCCTCCACTTT
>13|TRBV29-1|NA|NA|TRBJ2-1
CSVDGSSYNEQFF
TGCAGCGTTGACGGGAGCTCCTACAATGAGCAGTTCTTC
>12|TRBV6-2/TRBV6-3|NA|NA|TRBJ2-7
CASSYESYEQYF
TGTGCCAGCAGTTACGAGTCCTACGAGCAGTACTTC
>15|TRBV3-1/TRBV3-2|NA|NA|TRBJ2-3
CASSHGRGNRDTQYF
TGTGCCAGCAGCCATGGCAGGGGAAATCGAGATACGCAGTATTTT
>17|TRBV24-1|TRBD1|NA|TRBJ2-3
CATSDLQDRVSADTQYF
TGTGCCACCAGTGATTTACAGGACAGGGTATCGGCAGATACGCAGTATTTT
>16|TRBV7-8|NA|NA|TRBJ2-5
CASSYPTGDLGETQYF
TGTGCCAGCAGCTACCCAACAGGAGATCTGGGAGAGACCCAGTACTTC